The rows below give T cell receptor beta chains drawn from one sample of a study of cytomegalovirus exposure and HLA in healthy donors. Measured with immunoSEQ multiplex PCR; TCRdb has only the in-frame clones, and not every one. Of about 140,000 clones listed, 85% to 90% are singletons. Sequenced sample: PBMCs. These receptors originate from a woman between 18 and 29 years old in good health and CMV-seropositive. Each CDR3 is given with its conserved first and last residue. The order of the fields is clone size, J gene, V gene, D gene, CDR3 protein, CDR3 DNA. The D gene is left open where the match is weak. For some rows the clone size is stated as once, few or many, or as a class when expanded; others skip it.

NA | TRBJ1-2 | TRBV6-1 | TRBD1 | CASRPTGGDNYGYTF | TGTGCCAGCCGCCCCACAGGGGGCGATAACTATGGCTACACCTTC
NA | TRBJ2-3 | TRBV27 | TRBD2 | CASTSGGAFYRGTDTQYF | TGTGCCAGCACTAGCGGGGGGGCCTTCTATAGGGGCACAGATACGCAGTATTTT
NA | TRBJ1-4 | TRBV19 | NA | CASSPRATNEKLFF | TGTGCCAGTAGTCCCCGGGCAACTAATGAAAAACTGTTTTTT
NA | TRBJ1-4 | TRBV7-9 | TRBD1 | CASSPYGATGGNEKLFF | TGTGCCAGCAGCCCCTATGGGGCGACAGGGGGCAATGAAAAACTGTTTTTT
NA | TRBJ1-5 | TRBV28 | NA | CASSSPPGGSPSNQPQHF | TGTGCCAGCAGTTCCCCGCCGGGTGGCTCCCCTAGCAATCAGCCCCAGCATTTT
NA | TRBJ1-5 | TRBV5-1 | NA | CASSLGRGGGQPQHF | TGCGCCAGCAGCTTGGGCAGGGGAGGGGGTCAGCCCCAGCATTTT
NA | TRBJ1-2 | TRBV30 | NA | CAWTTGLGRSGYTF | TGTGCCTGGACTACAGGGCTGGGACGGAGTGGCTACACCTTC
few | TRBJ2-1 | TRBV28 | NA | CASSHGAASYNEQFF | TGTGCCAGCAGCCACGGCGCGGCGTCCTACAATGAGCAGTTCTTC
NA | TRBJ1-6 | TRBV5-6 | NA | CASSLYRNSPLHF | TGTGCCAGCAGCCTCTACAGGAATTCACCCCTCCACTTT
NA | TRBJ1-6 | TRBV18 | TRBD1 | CASSPQDRAANSPLHF | TGTGCCAGCTCACCTCAGGACAGGGCCGCTAATTCACCCCTCCACTTT
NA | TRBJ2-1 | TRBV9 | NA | CASSVGGSHEQFF | TGTGCCAGCAGCGTAGGCGGCAGTCATGAGCAGTTCTTC
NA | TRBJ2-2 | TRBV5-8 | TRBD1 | CASSSDRATGELFF | TGTGCCAGCAGCTCGGACAGGGCCACCGGGGAGCTGTTTTTT
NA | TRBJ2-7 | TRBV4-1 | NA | CASSQWLTGSGDEQYF | TGCGCCAGCAGCCAATGGTTGACAGGTTCGGGCGACGAGCAGTACTTC
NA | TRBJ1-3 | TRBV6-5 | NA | CASSKNQGSGNTIYF | TGTGCCAGCAGCAAAAATCAGGGATCAGGAAACACCATATATTTT
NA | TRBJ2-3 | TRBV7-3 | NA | CASRQSGDTQYF | TGTGCCAGCAGACAATCTGGAGATACGCAGTATTTT
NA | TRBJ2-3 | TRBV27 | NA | CASSLGPGVGTDTQYF | TGTGCCAGCAGTTTGGGGCCGGGGGTCGGCACAGATACGCAGTATTTT
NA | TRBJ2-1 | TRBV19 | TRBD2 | CASSPRLAGDLYNEQFF | TGTGCCAGTAGTCCGCGACTAGCGGGGGATCTGTACAATGAGCAGTTCTTC
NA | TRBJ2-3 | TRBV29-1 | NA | CSVRATSTDTQYF | TGCAGCGTGAGGGCCACATCCACAGATACGCAGTATTTT
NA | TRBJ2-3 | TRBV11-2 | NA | CASSLTILASGTDTQYF | TGTGCCAGCAGCTTAACAATTTTGGCTAGCGGCACAGATACGCAGTATTTT
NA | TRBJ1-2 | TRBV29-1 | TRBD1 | CSYWTGAIDYGYTF | TGCAGCTACTGGACAGGGGCGATAGACTATGGCTACACCTTC
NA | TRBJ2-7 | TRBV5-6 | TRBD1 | CASSLALGTGGHEQYF | TGTGCCAGCAGCTTGGCCTTAGGGACAGGGGGCCACGAGCAGTACTTC
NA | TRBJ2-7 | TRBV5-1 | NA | CASSLQLTGVGLGEQYF | TGCGCCAGCAGCTTGCAGTTAACGGGAGTAGGCTTGGGGGAGCAGTACTTC
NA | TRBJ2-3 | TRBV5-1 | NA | CASSPGRGNTDTQYF | TGCGCCAGCAGCCCCGGCCGGGGGAACACAGATACGCAGTATTTT
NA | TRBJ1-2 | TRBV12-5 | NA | CASGLVLVEGTNYGYTF | TGTGCTAGTGGTTTGGTACTTGTTGAGGGAACTAACTATGGCTACACCTTC
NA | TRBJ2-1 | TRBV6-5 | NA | CASSQLFYNEQFF | TGTGCCAGCAGTCAACTCTTTTACAATGAGCAGTTCTTC
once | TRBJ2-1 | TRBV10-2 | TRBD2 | CATLAGVRNEQFF | TGCGCCACCCTAGCGGGGGTTAGGAATGAGCAGTTCTTC
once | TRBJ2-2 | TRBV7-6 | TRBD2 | CASSSNSAGGSFYTGELFF | TGTGCCAGCAGCTCGAACTCAGCGGGGGGGAGCTTTTACACCGGGGAGCTGTTTTTT
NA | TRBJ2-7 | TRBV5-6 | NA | CASSGTPYEQYF | TGTGCCAGCAGCGGGACTCCCTACGAGCAGTACTTC
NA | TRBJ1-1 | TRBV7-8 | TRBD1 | CASSFIGAGGNTEAFF | TGTGCCAGCAGCTTCATTGGGGCAGGGGGGAACACTGAAGCTTTCTTT
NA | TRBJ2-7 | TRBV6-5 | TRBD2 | CASSMTSDSYEQYF | TGTGCCAGCAGCATGACTAGCGATTCCTACGAGCAGTACTTC
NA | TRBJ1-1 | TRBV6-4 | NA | CASSVMLSEAFF | TGTGCCAGCAGTGTAATGTTGAGTGAAGCTTTCTTT
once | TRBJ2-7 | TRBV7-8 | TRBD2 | CASSLATSGRVGEQYF | TGTGCCAGCAGCTTGGCGACTAGCGGGAGGGTGGGCGAGCAGTACTTC
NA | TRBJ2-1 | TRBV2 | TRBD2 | CASMPRGGYNEQFF | TGTGCCAGCATGCCCCGGGGGGGATACAATGAGCAGTTCTTC
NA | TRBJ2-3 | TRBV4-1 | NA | CASSQYGDTQYF | TGCGCCAGCAGCCAATACGGAGATACGCAGTATTTT
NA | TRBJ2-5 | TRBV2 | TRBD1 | CASSPGTGGASETQYF | TGTGCCAGCAGTCCCGGGACAGGGGGAGCGTCGGAGACCCAGTACTTC
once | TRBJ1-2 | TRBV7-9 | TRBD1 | CASSWPRTGRTYGYTF | TGTGCCAGCAGCTGGCCCCGGACAGGGCGAACCTATGGCTACACCTTC
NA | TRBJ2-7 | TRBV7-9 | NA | CASSPPGLRTEQYF | TGTGCCAGCAGCCCTCCTGGACTAAGGACTGAGCAGTACTTC
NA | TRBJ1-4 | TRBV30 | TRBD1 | CAWSVLAPGTGGEKLFF | TGTGCCTGGAGTGTACTAGCCCCCGGGACAGGGGGAGAAAAACTGTTTTTT
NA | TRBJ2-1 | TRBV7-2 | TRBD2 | CASGKRGYYNEQFF | TGTGCCAGCGGTAAGCGGGGGTACTACAATGAGCAGTTCTTC
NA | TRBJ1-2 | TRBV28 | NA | CASSFSDYGYTF | TGTGCCAGCAGTTTTTCCGACTATGGCTACACCTTC
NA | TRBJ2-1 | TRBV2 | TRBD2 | CASSDGGGYNEQFF | TGTGCCAGCAGTGATGGGGGGGGCTACAATGAGCAGTTCTTC
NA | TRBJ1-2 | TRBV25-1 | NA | CASWGGAFGYTF | TGTGCCAGCTGGGGGGGGGCCTTTGGCTACACCTTC
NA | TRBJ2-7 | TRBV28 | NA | CASRASGHPLYEQYF | TGTGCCAGCAGAGCTTCGGGACACCCTCTTTACGAGCAGTACTTC
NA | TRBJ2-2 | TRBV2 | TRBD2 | CASRVGLAGAGELFF | TGTGCCAGCAGGGTAGGACTAGCGGGAGCCGGGGAGCTGTTTTTT
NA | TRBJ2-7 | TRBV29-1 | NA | CSVAQGTLYEQYF | TGCAGCGTTGCGCAGGGTACCCTCTACGAGCAGTACTTC
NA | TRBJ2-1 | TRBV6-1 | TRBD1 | CASSGPGQGNSYNEQFF | TGTGCCAGCAGTGGCCCCGGACAGGGTAACTCCTACAATGAGCAGTTCTTC
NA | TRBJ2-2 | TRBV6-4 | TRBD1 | CASSRQGADTGELFF | TGTGCCAGCAGCCGACAGGGGGCAGACACCGGGGAGCTGTTTTTT
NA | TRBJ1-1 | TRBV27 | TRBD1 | CASSLNRGNTEAFF | TGTGCCAGCAGTTTGAACAGGGGGAACACTGAAGCTTTCTTT
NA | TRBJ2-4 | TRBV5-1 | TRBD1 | CASSPGTALAKNIQYF | TGCGCCAGCAGCCCCGGGACAGCACTAGCCAAAAACATTCAGTACTTC
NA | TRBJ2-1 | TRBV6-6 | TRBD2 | CASIERGENEQFF | TGTGCCAGCATAGAGCGGGGGGAAAATGAGCAGTTCTTC
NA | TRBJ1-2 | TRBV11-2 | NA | CASSLIRKGYGKYGYTF | TGTGCCAGCAGCTTAATAAGGAAAGGGTACGGGAAGTATGGCTACACCTTC
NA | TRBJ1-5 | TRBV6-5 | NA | CASSYSWNGGDQPQHF | TGTGCCAGCAGTTACTCCTGGAATGGGGGGGATCAGCCCCAGCATTTT
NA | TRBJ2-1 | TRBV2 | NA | CASSEYSPNEQFF | TGTGCCAGCAGTGAGTATAGTCCCAATGAGCAGTTCTTC